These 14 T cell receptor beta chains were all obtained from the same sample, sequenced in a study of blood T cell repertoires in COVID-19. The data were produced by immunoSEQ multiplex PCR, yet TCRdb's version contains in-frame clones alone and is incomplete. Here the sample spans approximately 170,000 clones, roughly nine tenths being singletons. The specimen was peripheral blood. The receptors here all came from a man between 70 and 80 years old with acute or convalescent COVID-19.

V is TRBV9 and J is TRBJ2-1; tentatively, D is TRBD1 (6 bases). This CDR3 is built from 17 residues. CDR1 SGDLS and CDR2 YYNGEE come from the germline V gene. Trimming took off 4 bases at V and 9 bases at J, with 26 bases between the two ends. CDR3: CASSPNPSREQGGEQFF. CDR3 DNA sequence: TGTGCCAGCAGCCCGAACCCCTCCAGGGAACAGGGCGGTGAGCAGTTCTTC.

The CDR3 region has the DNA TGTGCCAGCAGTGCCGGGACAGGGGGGAACAATGAGCAGTTCTTC. It translates to CASSAGTGGNNEQFF. V is TRBV6-4 and J is TRBJ2-1; 11 bases agree with TRBD1. This CDR3 has 15 residues. The trim removed 4 bases at V and 5 bases at J, leaving 4 bases unmatched. Per germline, CDR1 MRHNA and CDR2 SNTAGT.

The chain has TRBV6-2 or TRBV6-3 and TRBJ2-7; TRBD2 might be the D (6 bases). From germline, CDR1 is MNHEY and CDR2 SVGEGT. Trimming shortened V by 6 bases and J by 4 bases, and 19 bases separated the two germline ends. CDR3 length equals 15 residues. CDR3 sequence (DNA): TGTGCCAGCAGCCCCCGGAGTCCAGGGAGGTACGAGCAGTACTTC. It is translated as CASSPRSPGRYEQYF.

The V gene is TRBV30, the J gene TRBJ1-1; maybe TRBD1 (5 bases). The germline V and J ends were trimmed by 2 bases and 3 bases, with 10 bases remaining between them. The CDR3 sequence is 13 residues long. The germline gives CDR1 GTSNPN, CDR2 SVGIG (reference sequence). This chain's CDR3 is CAWSTPGDTEAFF. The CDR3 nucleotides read TGTGCCTGGAGTACGCCGGGGGACACTGAAGCTTTCTTT. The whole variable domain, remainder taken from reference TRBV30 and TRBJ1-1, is SQTIHQWPATLVQPVGSPLSLECTVEGTSNPNLYWYRQAAGRGLQLLFYSVGIGQISSEVPQNLSASRPQDRQFILSSKKLLLSDSGFYLCAWSTPGDTEAFFGQGTRLTVV.

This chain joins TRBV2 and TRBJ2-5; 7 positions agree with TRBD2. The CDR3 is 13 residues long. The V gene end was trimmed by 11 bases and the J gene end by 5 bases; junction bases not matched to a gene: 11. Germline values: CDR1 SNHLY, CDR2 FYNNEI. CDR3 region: CAETAAGRETQYF. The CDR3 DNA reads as TGTGCCGAAACGGCAGCGGGACGGGAGACCCAGTACTTC.

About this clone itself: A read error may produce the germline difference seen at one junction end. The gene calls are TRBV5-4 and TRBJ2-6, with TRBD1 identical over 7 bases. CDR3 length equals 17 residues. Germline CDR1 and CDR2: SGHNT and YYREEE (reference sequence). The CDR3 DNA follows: TGTGCCAGCAGCTTAGGGGGCGCCTTCTCTGAGGCCAACGTCCTGACTTTC. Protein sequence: CASSLGGAFSEANVLTF.

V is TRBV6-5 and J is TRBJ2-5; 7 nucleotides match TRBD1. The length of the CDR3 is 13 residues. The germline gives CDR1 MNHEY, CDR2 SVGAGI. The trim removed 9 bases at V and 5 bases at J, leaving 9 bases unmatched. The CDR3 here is CASTDRARETQYF. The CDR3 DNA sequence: TGTGCCAGTACCGACAGGGCGCGGGAGACCCAGTACTTC.

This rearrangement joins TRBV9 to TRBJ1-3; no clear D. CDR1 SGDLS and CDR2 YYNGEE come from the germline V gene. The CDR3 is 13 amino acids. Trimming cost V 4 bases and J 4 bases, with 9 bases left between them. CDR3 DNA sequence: TGTGCCAGCAGCCCTCAACAGGGAAACACCATATATTTT. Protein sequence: CASSPQQGNTIYF.

The CDR3 is CASSPRGGAQANEQYF. Written as DNA, the CDR3 is TGTGCCAGCAGCCCTCGGGGGGGGGCCCAGGCGAACGAGCAGTACTTC. The chain carries TRBV9 and TRBJ2-7, with TRBD2 matching over 8 bases. Germline lookup yields CDR1 SGDLS and CDR2 YYNGEE. The V and J ends lost 4 bases and 5 bases, in that order; junction bases with no gene match: 14. The CDR3 contains 16 residues. Based on the CDR3 plus reference TRBV9 and TRBJ2-7, the full variable domain is DSGVTQTPKHLITATGQRVTLRCSPRSGDLSVYWYQQSLDQGLQFLIQYYNGEERAKGNILERFSAQQFPDLHSELNLSSLELGDSALYFCASSPRGGAQANEQYFGPGTRLTVT.

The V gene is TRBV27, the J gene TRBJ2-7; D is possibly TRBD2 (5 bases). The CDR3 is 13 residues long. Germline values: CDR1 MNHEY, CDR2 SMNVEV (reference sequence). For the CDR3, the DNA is TGTACCCCCCCCCTAGCTAAGTATTACGAGCAGTACTTC. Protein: CTPPLAKYYEQYF.

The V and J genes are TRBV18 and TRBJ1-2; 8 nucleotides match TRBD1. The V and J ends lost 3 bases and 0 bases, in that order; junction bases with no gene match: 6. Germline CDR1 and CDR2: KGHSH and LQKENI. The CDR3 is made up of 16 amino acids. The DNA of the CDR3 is TGTGCCAGCTCACCCTACGGGACAGGAGCTAACTATGGCTACACCTTC. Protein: CASSPYGTGANYGYTF. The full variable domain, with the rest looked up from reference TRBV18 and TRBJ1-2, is NAGVMQNPRHLVRRRGQEARLRCSPMKGHSHVYWYRQLPEEGLKFMVYLQKENIIDESGMPKERFSAEFPKEGPSILRIQQVVRGDSAAYFCASSPYGTGANYGYTFGSGTRLTVV.

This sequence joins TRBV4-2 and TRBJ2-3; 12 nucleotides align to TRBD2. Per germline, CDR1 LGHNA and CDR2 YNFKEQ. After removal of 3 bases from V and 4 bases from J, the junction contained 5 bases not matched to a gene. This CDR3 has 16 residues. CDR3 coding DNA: TGTGCCAGCAGCCAGGTACTAGCGGGAGGCCCAGATACGCAGTATTTT. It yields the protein CASSQVLAGGPDTQYF.

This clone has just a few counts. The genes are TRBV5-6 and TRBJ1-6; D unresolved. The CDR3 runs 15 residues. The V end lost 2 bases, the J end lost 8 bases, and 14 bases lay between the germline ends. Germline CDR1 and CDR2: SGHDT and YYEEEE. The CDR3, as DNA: TGTGCCAGCAGCTTTACGGGTGGACTCTATTCACCCCTCCACTTT. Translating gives CASSFTGGLYSPLHF.

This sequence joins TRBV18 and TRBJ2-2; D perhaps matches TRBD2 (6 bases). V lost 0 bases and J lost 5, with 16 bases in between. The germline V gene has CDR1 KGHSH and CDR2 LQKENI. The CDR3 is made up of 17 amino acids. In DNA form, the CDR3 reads TGTGCCAGCTCACCACCGAGCGGCGGGATAGGGACCGGGGAGCTGTTTTTT. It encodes CASSPPSGGIGTGELFF.